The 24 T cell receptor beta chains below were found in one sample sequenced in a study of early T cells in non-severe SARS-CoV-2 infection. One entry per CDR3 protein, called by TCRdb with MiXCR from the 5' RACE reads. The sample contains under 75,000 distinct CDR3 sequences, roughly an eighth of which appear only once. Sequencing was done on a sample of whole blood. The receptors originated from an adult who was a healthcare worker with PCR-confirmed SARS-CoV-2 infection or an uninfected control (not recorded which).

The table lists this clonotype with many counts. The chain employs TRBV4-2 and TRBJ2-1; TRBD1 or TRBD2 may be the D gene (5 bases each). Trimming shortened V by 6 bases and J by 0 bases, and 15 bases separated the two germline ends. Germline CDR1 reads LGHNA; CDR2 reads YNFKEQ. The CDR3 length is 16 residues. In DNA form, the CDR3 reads TGTGCCAGCAGACCCGGGGCATCTAGCTCCTACAATGAGCAGTTCTTC. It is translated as CASRPGASSSYNEQFF.

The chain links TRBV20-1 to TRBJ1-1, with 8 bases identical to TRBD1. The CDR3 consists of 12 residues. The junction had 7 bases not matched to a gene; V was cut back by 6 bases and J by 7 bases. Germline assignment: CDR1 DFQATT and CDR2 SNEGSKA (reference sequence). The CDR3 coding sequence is TGCAGTGCGAAAGGGACAGGCGATGAAGCTTTCTTT. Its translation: CSAKGTGDEAFF.

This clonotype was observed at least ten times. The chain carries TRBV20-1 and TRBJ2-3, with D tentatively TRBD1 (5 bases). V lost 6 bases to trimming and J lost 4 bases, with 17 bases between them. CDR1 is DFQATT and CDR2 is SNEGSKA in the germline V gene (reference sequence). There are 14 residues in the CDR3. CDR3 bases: TGCAGTGCCCGACAGAGACCATTTGCAGATACGCAGTATTTT. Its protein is CSARQRPFADTQYF.

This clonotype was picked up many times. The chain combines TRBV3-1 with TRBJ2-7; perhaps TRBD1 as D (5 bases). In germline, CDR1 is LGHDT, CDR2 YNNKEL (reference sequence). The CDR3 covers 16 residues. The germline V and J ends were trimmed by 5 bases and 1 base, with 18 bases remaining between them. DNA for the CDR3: TGTGCCAGCAGCTCAAGCGTACAGGCCAAATCCTACGAGCAGTACTTC. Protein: CASSSSVQAKSYEQYF.

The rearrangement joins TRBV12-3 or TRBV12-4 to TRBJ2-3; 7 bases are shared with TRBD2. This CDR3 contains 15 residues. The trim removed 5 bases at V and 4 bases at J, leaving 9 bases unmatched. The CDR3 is CASSERRGRADTQYF. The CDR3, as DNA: TGTGCCAGCAGTGAGAGACGGGGGAGGGCAGATACGCAGTATTTT.

The CDR3 DNA follows: TGCAGCGTGGGGGGGAGGTTCTTC. Residues: CSVGGRFF. The chain couples TRBV29-1 to TRBJ2-1; 7 bases are a match to TRBD2. Germline V gene lookup returns CDR1 SQVTM and CDR2 ANQGSEA. CDR3 length: 8 residues. Trimming took 6 bases from V and 15 from J; bases not matched to a gene: 2.

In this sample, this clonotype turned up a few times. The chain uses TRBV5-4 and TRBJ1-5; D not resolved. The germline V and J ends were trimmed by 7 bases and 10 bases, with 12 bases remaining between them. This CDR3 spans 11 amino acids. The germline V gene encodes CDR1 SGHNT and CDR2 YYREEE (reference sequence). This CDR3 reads CASDYLPPQHF. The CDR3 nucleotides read TGTGCCAGCGACTACCTCCCACCCCAGCATTTT.

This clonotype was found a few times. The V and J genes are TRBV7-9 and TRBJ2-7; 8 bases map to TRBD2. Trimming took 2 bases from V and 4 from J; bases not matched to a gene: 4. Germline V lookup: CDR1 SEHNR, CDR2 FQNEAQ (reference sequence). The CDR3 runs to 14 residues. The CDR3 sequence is CASSLSGGPYEQYF. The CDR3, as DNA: TGTGCCAGCAGCTTATCGGGGGGGCCTTACGAGCAGTACTTC.

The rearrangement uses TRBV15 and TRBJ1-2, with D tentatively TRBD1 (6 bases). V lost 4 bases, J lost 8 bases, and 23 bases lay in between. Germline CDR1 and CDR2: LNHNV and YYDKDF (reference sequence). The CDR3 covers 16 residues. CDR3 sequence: CATSTAQGRRIRGYTF. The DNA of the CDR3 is TGTGCCACCAGCACCGCACAGGGTAGACGGATTCGGGGCTACACCTTC.

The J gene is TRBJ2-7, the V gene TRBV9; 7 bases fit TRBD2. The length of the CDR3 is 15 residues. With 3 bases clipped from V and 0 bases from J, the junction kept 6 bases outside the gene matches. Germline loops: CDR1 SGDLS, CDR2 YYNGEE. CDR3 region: CASSAGGSNSYEQYF. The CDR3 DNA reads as TGTGCCAGCAGCGCAGGCGGGAGCAACTCCTACGAGCAGTACTTC.

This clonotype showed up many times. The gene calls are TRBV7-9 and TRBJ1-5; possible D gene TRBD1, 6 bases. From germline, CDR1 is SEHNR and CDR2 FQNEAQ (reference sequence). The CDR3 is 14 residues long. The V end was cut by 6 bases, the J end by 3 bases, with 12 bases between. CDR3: CASSSGQPNQPQHF. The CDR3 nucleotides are TGTGCCAGCAGTTCCGGACAGCCCAATCAGCCCCAGCATTTT.

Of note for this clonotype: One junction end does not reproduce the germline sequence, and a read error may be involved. CDR3 bases: TGTGCCAGCATTTTACAGGCAATGGACACTGAAGCTTTCTTT. Protein sequence: CASILQAMDTEAFF. The V gene is TRBV12-3 or TRBV12-4, the J gene TRBJ1-1; D perhaps matches TRBD1 (5 bases). The CDR3 consists of 14 residues.

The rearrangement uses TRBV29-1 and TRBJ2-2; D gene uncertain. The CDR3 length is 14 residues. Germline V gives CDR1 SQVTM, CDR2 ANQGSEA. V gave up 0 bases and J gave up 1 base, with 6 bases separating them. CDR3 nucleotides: TGCAGCGTTGAAGAAGAGCGGAACACCGGGGAGCTGTTTTTT. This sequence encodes CSVEEERNTGELFF.

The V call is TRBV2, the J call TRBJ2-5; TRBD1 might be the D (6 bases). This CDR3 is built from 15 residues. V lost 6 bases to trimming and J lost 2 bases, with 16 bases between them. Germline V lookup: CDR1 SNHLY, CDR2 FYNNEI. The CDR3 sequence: CASRRTEAIQETQYF. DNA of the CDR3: TGTGCCAGCAGAAGGACAGAAGCAATTCAAGAGACCCAGTACTTC.

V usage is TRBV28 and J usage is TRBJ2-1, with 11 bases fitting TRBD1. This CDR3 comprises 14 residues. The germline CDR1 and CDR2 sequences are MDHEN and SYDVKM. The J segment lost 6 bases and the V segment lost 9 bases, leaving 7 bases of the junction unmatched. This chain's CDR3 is CASRGQGASNEQFF. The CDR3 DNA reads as TGTGCCAGTAGAGGACAGGGGGCTAGCAATGAGCAGTTCTTC.

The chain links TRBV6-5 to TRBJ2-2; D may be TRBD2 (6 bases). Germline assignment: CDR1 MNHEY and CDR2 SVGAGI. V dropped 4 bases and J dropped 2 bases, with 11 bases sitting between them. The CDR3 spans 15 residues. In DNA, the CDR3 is TGTGCCAGCAGTTCCCAGGCGGGAAACACCGGGGAGCTGTTTTTT. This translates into CASSSQAGNTGELFF.

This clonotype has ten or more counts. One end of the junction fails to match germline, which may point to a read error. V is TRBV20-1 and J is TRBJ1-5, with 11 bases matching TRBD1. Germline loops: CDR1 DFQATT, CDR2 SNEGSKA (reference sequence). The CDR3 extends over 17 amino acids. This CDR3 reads CSARGRTGGRSNQPQHF. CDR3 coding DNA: TGCAGTGCCAGAGGTCGGACAGGGGGCCGGAGCAATCAGCCCCAGCATTTT.

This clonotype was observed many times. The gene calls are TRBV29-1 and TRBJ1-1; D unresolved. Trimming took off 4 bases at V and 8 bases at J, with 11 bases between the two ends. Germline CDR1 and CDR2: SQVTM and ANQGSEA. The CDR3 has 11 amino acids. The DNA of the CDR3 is TGCAGCGTTGCCCCGGGTCTAGAAGCTTTCTTT. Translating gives CSVAPGLEAFF.

DNA for the CDR3: TGTGCCAGCAGTTTACCTAACTATGGCTACACCTTC. Its protein is CASSLPNYGYTF. The chain couples TRBV28 to TRBJ1-2, with unresolved D. The germline CDR1 and CDR2 sequences are MDHEN and SYDVKM. This CDR3 has 12 residues. The ends were cut back, 2 bases at V and 0 bases at J, with 1 base in the middle.

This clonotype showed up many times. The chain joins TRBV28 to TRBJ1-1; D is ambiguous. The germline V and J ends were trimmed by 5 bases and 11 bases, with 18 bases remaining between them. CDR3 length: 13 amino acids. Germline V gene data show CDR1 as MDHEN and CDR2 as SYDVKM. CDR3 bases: TGTGCCAGCAGTCCCCCGGACCCACCGAGGGCTTTCTTT. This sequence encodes CASSPPDPPRAFF.

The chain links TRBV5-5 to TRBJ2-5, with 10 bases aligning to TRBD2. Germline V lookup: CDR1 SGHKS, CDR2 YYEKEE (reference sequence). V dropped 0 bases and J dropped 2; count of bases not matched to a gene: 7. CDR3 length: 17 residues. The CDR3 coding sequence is TGTGCCAGCAGCTTGGGTATGAGACTAGCGGGTCAAGAGACCCAGTACTTC. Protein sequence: CASSLGMRLAGQETQYF. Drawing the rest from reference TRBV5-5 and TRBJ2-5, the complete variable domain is DAGVTQSPTHLIKTRGQQVTLRCSPISGHKSVSWYQQVLGQGPQFIFQYYEKEERGRGNFPDRFSARQFPNYSSELNVNALLLGDSALYLCASSLGMRLAGQETQYFGPGTRLLVL.

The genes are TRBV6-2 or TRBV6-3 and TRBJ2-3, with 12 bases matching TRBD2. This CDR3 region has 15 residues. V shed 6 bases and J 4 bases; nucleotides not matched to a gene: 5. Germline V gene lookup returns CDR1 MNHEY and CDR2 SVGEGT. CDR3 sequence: CASRPLAGGPDTQYF. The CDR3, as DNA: TGTGCCAGCAGGCCCCTAGCGGGAGGGCCAGATACGCAGTATTTT.

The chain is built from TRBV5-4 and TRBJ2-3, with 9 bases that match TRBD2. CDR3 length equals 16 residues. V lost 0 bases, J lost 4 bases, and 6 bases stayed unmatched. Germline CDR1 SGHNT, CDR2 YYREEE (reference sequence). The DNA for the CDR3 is TGTGCCAGCAGCTTGGCGCTAGCGGGAAAACCAGATACGCAGTATTTT. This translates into CASSLALAGKPDTQYF.

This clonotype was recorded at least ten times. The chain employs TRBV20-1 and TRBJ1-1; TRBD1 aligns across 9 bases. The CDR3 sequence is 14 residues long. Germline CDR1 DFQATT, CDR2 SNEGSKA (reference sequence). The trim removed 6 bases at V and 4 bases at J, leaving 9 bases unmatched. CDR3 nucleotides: TGCAGTGCATTCGACAGGGGGAAGGGCACTGAAGCTTTCTTT. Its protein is CSAFDRGKGTEAFF.